This TCR beta chain comes out of a study of OX40 agonist ivuxolimab in advanced cancers. For the study in its entirety: Ivuxolimab was a fully human IgG2 agonistic monoclonal antibody targeting the costimulatory receptor OX40 (CD134). Intravenous ivuxolimab was administered to patients every 2 weeks at six dose levels: 0.01, 0.1, 0.3, 1.5, 3 and 10 mg/kg. Of the approximately 54 dose-escalation patients, hepatocellular carcinoma was present in about 20, melanoma in roughly 15, renal cell carcinoma in 9 and head and neck cancer in 9. The dose-escalation cohort was about 83% male with a mean age of roughly 62 years, ranging from roughly 23 to 90. Patients were allowed to have had prior anti-PD-1, anti-PD-L1 or anti-CTLA-4 therapy, and 30% to 50% of the dose-escalation patients had previously received checkpoint inhibitors. Three dose-escalation patients achieved partial responses, one with hepatocellular carcinoma and two with cutaneous melanoma. The purpose of peripheral TCRbeta sequencing was to test whether ivuxolimab changed TCR sequence diversity and led to clonal T-cell expansion. The paper covers the monotherapy dose-escalation part of the phase I ivuxolimab trial, which included N ≈ 54 patients. What the research found in general, with its limitations: The antigen specificity of the peripheral T cells that underwent clonal expansion was not determined. In the 0.1-3.0 mg/kg groups, partial responders were among the patients with the lowest normalized peripheral clonal expansion, particularly in CD8+ T cells. Low levels of normalized T-cell clonal expansion were also seen in some patients who did not respond. At doses of 0.1 to 3.0 mg/kg, clonal expansion of both CD4+ and CD8+ T cells in blood was seen between baseline and week 6. After ivuxolimab, more expanded clones were found on average in CD8+ T cells than in CD4+ T cells.

For sequencing of the TCRbeta CDR3 region, genomic DNA was extracted from the sorted cells. The immunoSEQ Assay was used for sequencing of TCRbeta CDR3 regions. TCRdb limited this immuneACCESS table to in-frame rearrangements with V and J called. A share of clones is missing; checked studies link under half to unresolved V genes, and the rest is unexplained. For this sample the table gives around 48,000 clones, of which approximately 86% were detected only once. The ten largest clones add up to roughly 1.2% of the sample. The trial excluded patients who had a history of autoimmune disease or who were on systemic immunosuppression. Peripheral blood for TCR sequencing was drawn from every dose cohort at baseline, at cycle 4 day 1 and at cycle 7 day 1. The samples were drawn from a first-in-human, open-label, multicenter phase I dose-escalation trial of ivuxolimab. Adults with locally advanced or metastatic head and neck squamous cell, hepatocellular, melanoma or renal cell carcinoma were enrolled in the trial. Before TCR sequencing, CD4+ T cells and CD8+ T cells were sorted from peripheral blood as separate populations.

CDR1 SGHRS and CDR2 YFSETQ were looked up in the germline V gene. Compared with germline, V lacks 1 base and J lacks 0 bases; bases without a gene match: 5. The CDR3 starts with the cysteine, ends with the phenylalanine, and has 17 residues. The only DNA kept is the CDR3, 51 bases in frame from the first base. In regard to this clone: What this receptor recognizes is not known. Base qualities are not recorded, but no much larger clone differs from it by a single base.

The receptor was isolated from an adult with an advanced solid tumor such as melanoma, head and neck, liver or kidney cancer. The specimen comprised CD4+ or CD8+ T cells sorted from blood, sampled in a trial of the OX40 agonist ivuxolimab. This chain is built from TRBV5-1 and TRBJ1-5; 9 junctional bases match TRBD1. CDR3 loop: CASSLTGGVDSNQPQHF. The nucleotides are TGCGCCAGCAGCTTGACAGGGGGCGTTGATAGCAATCAGCCCCAGCATTTT.